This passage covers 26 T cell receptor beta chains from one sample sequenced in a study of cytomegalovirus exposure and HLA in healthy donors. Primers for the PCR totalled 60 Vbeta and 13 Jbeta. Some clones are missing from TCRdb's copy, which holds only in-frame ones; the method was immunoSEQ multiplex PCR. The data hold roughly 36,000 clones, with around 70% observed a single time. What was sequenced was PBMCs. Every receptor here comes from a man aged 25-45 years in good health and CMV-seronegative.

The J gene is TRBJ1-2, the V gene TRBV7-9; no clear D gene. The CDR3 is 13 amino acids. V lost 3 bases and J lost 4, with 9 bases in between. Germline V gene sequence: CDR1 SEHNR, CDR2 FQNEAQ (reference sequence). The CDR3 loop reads CASSLGSGYGYTF. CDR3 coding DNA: TGTGCCAGCAGCTTGGGAAGCGGCTATGGCTACACCTTC.

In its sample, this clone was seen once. In nucleotides, the CDR3 is TGCGCCAGCAGCTTGGGGCTAGCGGGAGGTCCCTACGAGCAGTACTTC. Its protein is CASSLGLAGGPYEQYF. The V gene is TRBV5-1, the J gene TRBJ2-5, with TRBD2 matching 11 bases. The J call may not be correct, given that the DNA end is closer to TRBJ2-7. CDR1 and CDR2 (germline): SGHRS, YFSETQ. The CDR3 is 16 amino acids.

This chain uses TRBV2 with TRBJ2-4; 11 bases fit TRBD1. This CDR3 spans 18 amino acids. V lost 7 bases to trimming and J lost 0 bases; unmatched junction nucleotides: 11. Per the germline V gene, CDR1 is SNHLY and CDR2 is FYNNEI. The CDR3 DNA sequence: TGTGCCAGCACCGAGACTCGGACAGGGGGCAAAGCCAAAAACATTCAGTACTTC. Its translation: CASTETRTGGKAKNIQYF.

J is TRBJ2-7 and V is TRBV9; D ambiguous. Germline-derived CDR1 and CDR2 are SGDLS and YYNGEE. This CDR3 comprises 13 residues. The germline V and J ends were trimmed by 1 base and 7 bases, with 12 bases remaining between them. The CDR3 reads CASSVSSVEEQYF. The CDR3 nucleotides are TGTGCCAGCAGCGTAAGTTCTGTAGAGGAGCAGTACTTC.

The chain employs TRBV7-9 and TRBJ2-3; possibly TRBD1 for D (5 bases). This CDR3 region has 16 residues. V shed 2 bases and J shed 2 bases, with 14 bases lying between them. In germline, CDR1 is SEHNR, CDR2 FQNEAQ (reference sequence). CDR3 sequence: CASSLWANRYTDTQYF. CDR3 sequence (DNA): TGTGCCAGCAGCTTATGGGCCAACAGGTACACAGATACGCAGTATTTT.

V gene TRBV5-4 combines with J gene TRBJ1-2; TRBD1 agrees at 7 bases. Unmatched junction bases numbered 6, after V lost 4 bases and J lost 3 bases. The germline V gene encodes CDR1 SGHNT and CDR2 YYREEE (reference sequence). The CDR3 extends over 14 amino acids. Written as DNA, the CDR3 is TGTGCCAGCAGCACCGGGACAGACCACTATGGCTACACCTTC. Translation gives CASSTGTDHYGYTF.

CDR3 amino acids: CASSDSRHPKGNQPQHF. The CDR3 DNA follows: TGTGCCAGCAGTGACTCGAGGCACCCGAAGGGCAATCAGCCCCAGCATTTT. The rearrangement uses TRBV6-4 and TRBJ1-5, with D unclear. Germline V gives CDR1 MRHNA, CDR2 SNTAGT. V was pared by 0 bases and J by 2 bases, with 14 bases between. The CDR3 has 17 amino acids.

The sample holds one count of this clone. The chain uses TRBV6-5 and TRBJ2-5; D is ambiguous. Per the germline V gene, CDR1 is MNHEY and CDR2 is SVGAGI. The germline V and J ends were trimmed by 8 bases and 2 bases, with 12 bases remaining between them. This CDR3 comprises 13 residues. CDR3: CASSLAPQETQYF. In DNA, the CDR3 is TGTGCCAGCTCTCTGGCACCTCAAGAGACCCAGTACTTC.

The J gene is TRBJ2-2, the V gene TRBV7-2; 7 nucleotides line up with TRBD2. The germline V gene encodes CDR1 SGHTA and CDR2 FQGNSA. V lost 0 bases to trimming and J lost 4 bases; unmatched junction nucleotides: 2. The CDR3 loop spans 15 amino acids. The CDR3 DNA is TGTGCCAGCAGCTTAGCTGGGAGGGGCACCGGGGAGCTGTTTTTT. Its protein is CASSLAGRGTGELFF.

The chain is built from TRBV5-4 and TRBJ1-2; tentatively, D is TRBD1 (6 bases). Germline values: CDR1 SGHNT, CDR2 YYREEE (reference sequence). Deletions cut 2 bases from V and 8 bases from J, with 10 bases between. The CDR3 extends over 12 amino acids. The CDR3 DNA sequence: TGTGCCAGCAGCTTTTCACAGGGCGGCTACACCTTC. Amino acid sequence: CASSFSQGGYTF.

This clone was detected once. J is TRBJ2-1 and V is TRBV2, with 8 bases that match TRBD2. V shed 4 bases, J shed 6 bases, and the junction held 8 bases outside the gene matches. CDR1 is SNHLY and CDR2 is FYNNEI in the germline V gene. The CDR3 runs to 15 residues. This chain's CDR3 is CASSGTSSPSNEQFF. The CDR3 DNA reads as TGTGCCAGCAGTGGGACTAGCTCTCCCTCCAATGAGCAGTTCTTC.

CDR3 amino acids: CASSFTGLWEKDEQFF. In DNA form, the CDR3 reads TGTGCCAGCAGCTTCACAGGCCTATGGGAAAAAGATGAGCAGTTCTTC. V is TRBV13 and J is TRBJ2-1; D is possibly TRBD1 (5 bases). Germline V CDR1 and CDR2: PRHDT, FYEKMQ (reference sequence). The V and J ends lost 3 bases and 8 bases respectively, with 20 bases between them. The length of the CDR3 is 16 residues.

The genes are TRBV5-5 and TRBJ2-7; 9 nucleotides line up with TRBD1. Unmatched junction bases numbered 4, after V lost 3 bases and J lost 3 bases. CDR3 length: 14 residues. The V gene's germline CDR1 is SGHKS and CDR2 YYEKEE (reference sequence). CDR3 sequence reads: CASSSSTGGYEQYF. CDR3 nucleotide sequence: TGTGCCAGCAGCTCATCGACAGGGGGCTACGAGCAGTACTTC.

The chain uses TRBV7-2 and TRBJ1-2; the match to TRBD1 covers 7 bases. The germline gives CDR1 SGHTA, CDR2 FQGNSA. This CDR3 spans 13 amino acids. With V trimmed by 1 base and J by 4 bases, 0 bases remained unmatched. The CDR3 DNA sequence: TGTGCCAGCAGCTTAGGACAGGGCTATGGCTACACCTTC. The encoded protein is CASSLGQGYGYTF.

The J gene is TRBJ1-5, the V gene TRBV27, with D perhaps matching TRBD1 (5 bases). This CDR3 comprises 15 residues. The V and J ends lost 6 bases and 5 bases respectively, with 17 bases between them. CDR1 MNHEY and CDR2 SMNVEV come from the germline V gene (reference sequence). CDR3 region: CASSDLRQYYQPQHF. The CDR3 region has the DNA TGTGCCAGCAGCGACCTCCGACAGTATTATCAGCCCCAGCATTTT.

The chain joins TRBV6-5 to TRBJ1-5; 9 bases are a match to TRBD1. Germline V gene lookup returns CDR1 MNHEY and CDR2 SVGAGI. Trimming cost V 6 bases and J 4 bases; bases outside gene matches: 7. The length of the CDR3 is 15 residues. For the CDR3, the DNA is TGTGCCAGCAGAAAAACAGGGGGCCATAATCAGCCCCAGCATTTT. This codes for CASRKTGGHNQPQHF.

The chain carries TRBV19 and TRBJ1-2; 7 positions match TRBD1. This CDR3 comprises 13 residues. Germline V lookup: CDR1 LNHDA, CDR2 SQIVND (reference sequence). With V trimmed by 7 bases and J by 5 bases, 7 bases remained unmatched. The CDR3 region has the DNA TGTGCCAGTACCGACAGGGAATTATATGGCTACACCTTC. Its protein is CASTDRELYGYTF.

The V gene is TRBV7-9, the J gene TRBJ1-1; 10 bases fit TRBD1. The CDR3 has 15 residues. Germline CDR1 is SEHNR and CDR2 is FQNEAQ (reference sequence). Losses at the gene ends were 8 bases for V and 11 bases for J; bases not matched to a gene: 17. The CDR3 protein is CASSPLAGTGAYAFF. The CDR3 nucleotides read TGTGCCAGCTCACCGCTCGCAGGGACAGGGGCGTATGCTTTCTTT.

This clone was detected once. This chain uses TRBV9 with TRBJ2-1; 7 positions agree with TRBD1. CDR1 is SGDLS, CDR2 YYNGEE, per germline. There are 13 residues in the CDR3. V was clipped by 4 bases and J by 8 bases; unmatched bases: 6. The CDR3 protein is CASSRQGAYEQFF. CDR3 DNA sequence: TGTGCCAGCAGCCGACAGGGCGCCTATGAGCAGTTCTTC.

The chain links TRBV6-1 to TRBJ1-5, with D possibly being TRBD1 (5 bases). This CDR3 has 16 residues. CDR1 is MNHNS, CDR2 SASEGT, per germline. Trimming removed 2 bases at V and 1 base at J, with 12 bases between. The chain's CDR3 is CASSEWRDVSNQPQHF. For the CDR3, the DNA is TGTGCCAGCAGTGAATGGAGGGACGTCAGCAATCAGCCCCAGCATTTT.

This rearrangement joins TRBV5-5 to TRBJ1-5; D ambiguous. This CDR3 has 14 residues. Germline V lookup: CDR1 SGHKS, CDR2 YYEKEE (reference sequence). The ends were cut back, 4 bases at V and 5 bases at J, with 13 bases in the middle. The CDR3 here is CASSREGKDQPQHF. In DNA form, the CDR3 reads TGTGCCAGCAGCCGGGAGGGAAAAGATCAGCCCCAGCATTTT.

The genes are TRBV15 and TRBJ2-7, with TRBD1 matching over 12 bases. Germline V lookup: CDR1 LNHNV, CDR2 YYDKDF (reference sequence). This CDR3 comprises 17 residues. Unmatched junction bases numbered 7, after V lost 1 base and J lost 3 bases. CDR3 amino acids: CATSRGPGQGAHYEQYF. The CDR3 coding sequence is TGTGCCACCAGCAGAGGGCCGGGACAGGGGGCTCACTACGAGCAGTACTTC.

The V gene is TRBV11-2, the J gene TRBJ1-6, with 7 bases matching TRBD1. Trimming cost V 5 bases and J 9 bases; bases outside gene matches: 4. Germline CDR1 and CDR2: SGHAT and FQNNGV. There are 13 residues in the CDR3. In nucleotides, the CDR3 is TGTGCCAGCAGCCCTGGGGACAGTTCACCCCTCCACTTT. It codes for CASSPGDSSPLHF.

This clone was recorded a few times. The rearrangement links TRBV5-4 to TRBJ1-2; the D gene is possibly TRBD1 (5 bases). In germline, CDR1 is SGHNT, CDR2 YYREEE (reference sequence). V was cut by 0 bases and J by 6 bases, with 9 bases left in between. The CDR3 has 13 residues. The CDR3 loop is CASSLVSRDGYTF. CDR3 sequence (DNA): TGTGCCAGCAGCTTGGTATCCAGGGATGGCTACACCTTC.

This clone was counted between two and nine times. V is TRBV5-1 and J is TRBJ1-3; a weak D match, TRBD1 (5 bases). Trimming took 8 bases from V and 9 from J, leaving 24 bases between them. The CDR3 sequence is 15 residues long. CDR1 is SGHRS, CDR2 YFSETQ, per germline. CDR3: CASNLNGGSDGTIYF. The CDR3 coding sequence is TGCGCCAGTAACCTTAATGGGGGGAGTGACGGCACCATATATTTT.

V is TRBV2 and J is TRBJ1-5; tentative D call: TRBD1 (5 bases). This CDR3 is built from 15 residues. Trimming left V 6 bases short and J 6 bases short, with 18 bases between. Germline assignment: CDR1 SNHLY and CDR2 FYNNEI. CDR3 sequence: CASRGEGKGGQPQHF. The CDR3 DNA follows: TGTGCCAGCAGAGGGGAAGGGAAGGGTGGTCAGCCCCAGCATTTT.